These T cell receptor beta chains were read from a single sample in a study of OX40 agonist ivuxolimab in advanced cancers. Generated by immunoSEQ multiplex PCR, the TCRdb table keeps only in-frame clones and is missing some. The table records about 30,000 clones, about 82% of them present only once. Sequencing used CD4+ or CD8+ T cells sorted from blood, obtained in a trial of the OX40 agonist ivuxolimab. The receptors originated from an adult with an advanced solid tumor such as melanoma, head and neck, liver or kidney cancer. CDR3s include the opening cysteine and the closing phenylalanine or tryptophan. A D gene is named only where the DNA matches it firmly. Rows give clone size only sometimes, using once, few, many, or a class for an expanded clone.

D,length,J,size,V,CDR3,DNA
.,14,TRBJ2-1,.,TRBV2,CASRRTGVDDEQFF,TGTGCCAGCAGGCGAACGGGAGTCGACGATGAGCAGTTCTTC
TRBD2,14,TRBJ2-1,.,TRBV7-9,CASSTGTSVSEQFF,TGTGCCAGCAGCACCGGGACTAGTGTGAGTGAGCAGTTCTTC
.,15,TRBJ1-2,.,TRBV4-1,CASSPTGNVDPGYTF,TGCGCCAGCAGCCCGACAGGTAACGTAGATCCTGGCTACACCTTC
TRBD2,15,TRBJ2-3,once,TRBV28,CASSRRGGGTDTQYF,TGTGCCAGCAGTCGCCGGGGGGGAGGCACAGATACGCAGTATTTT
TRBD2,14,TRBJ2-3,.,TRBV2,CASSPSGSADTQYF,TGTGCCAGCAGTCCTAGCGGGAGTGCAGATACGCAGTATTTT
TRBD1,15,TRBJ2-5,.,TRBV11-2,CASSPPTGFQETQYF,TGTGCCAGCAGCCCACCGACAGGGTTCCAAGAGACCCAGTACTTC
TRBD2,16,TRBJ2-1,.,TRBV10-1,CASSGPWASGRNEQFF,TGCGCCAGCAGTGGCCCTTGGGCTAGCGGGAGAAATGAGCAGTTCTTC
.,14,TRBJ2-7,.,TRBV7-2,CASSLEAGNFEQYF,TGTGCCAGCAGCTTAGAAGCGGGTAATTTCGAGCAGTACTTC
.,13,TRBJ2-7,.,TRBV25-1,CASSGWDTYEQYF,TGTGCCAGCAGTGGATGGGACACCTACGAGCAGTACTTC
TRBD2,15,TRBJ2-7,.,TRBV7-9,CASSVSSGSTYEQYF,TGTGCCAGCAGCGTTTCTAGCGGGAGTACCTACGAGCAGTACTTC
TRBD1,14,TRBJ1-1,.,TRBV30,CAWGTGLRNTEAFF,TGTGCCTGGGGGACAGGGTTAAGGAACACTGAAGCTTTCTTT
TRBD2,13,TRBJ2-7,once,TRBV6-1,CASSHNRGDEQYF,TGTGCCAGCAGTCACAACCGGGGGGACGAGCAGTACTTC
TRBD2,15,TRBJ2-7,.,TRBV7-6,CASSLAGGWGNEQYF,TGTGCCAGCAGCTTAGCGGGAGGGTGGGGGAACGAGCAGTACTTC
.,12,TRBJ1-5,few,TRBV28,CASSFFSQPQHF,TGTGCCAGCAGTTTTTTTAGTCAGCCCCAGCATTTT
.,17,TRBJ2-3,.,TRBV9,CASSVGRSAGFADTQYF,TGTGCCAGCAGCGTAGGCCGATCTGCAGGGTTCGCAGATACGCAGTATTTT
.,14,TRBJ2-7,.,TRBV4-1,CASSQTYGSYEQYF,TGCGCCAGCAGCCAAACTTACGGAAGCTACGAGCAGTACTTC
.,14,TRBJ2-7,.,TRBV6-1,CASSIQGTGNEQYF,TGTGCCAGCAGTATACAGGGGACTGGCAACGAGCAGTACTTC
.,15,TRBJ1-3,.,TRBV6-1,CASSERWGSGNTIYF,TGTGCCAGCAGTGAAAGGTGGGGGTCTGGAAACACCATATATTTT
.,16,TRBJ2-3,once,TRBV5-4,CASSLGAGPPHDTQYF,TGTGCCAGCAGCTTGGGGGCAGGTCCTCCCCACGATACGCAGTATTTT
.,15,TRBJ2-1,.,TRBV5-4,CASSLRFGPYNEQFF,TGTGCCAGCAGCCTAAGGTTCGGGCCCTACAATGAGCAGTTCTTC
TRBD1,15,TRBJ2-7,.,TRBV7-9,CASSLGHRGSYEQYF,TGTGCCAGCAGCTTGGGCCACAGGGGCTCCTACGAGCAGTACTTC
.,15,TRBJ2-2,.,TRBV19,CASSILPGSPGELFF,TGTGCCAGTAGTATACTACCTGGAAGCCCCGGGGAGCTGTTTTTT